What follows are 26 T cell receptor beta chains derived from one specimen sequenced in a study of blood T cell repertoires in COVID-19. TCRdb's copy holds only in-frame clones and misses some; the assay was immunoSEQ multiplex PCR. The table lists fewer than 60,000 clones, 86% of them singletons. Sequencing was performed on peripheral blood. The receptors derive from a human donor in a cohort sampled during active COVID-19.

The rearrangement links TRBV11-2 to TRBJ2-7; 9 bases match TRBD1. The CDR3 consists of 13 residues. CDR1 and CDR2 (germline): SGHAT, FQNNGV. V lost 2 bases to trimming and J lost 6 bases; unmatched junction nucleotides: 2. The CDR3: CASSLTGGFEQYF. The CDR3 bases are TGTGCCAGCAGCTTAACAGGGGGCTTCGAGCAGTACTTC.

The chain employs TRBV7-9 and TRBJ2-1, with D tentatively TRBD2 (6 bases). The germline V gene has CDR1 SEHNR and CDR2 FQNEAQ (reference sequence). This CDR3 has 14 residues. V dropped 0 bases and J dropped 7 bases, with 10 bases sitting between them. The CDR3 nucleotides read TGTGCCAGCAGCTTAGCGGGAGGAGGTAATGAGCAGTTCTTC. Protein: CASSLAGGGNEQFF.

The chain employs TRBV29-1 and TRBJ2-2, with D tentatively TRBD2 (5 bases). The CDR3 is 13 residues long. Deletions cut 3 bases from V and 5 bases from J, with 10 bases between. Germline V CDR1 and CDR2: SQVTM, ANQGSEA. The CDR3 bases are TGCAGCGTTGATCGGGGATGGACCGGGGAGCTGTTTTTT. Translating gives CSVDRGWTGELFF.

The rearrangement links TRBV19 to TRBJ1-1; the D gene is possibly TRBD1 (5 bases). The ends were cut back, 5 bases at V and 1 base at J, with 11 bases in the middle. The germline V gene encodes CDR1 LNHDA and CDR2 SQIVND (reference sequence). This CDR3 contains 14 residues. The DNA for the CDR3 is TGTGCCAGTAGTGCCCAAACAGGGAACACTGAAGCTTTCTTT. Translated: CASSAQTGNTEAFF. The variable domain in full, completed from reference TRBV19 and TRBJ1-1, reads DGGITQSPKYLFRKEGQNVTLSCEQNLNHDAMYWYRQDPGQGLRLIYYSQIVNDFQKGDIAEGYSVSREKKESFPLTVTSAQKNPTAFYLCASSAQTGNTEAFFGQGTRLTVV.

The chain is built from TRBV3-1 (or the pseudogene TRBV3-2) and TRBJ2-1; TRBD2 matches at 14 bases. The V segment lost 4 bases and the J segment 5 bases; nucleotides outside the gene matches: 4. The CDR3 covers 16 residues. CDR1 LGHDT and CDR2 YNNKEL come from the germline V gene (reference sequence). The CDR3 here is CASSPGLAGGHNEQFF. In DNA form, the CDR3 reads TGTGCCAGCAGCCCCGGACTAGCGGGAGGACACAATGAGCAGTTCTTC.

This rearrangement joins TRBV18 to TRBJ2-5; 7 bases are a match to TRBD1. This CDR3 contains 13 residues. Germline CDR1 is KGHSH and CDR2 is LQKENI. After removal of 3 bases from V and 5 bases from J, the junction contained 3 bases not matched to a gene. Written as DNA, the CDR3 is TGTGCCAGCTCACCCGGGACAGCGGAGACCCAGTACTTC. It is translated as CASSPGTAETQYF.

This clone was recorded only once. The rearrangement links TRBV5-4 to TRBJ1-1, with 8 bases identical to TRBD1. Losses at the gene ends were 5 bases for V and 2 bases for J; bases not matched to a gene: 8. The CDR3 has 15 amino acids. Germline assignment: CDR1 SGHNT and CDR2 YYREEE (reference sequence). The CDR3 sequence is CASRPGTGFNTEAFF. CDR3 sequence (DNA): TGTGCCAGCAGGCCCGGGACAGGCTTTAACACTGAAGCTTTCTTT.

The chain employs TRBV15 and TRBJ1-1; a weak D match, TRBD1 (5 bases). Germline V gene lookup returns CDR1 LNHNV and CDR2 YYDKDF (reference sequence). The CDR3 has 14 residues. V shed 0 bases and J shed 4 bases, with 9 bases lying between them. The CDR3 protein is CATSRDRVSTEAFF. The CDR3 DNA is TGTGCCACCAGCAGAGACAGGGTGAGCACTGAAGCTTTCTTT.

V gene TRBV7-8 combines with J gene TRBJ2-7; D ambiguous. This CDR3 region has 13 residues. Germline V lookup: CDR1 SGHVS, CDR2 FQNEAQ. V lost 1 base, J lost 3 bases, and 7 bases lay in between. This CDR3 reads CASSLGRGYEQYF. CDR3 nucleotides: TGTGCCAGCAGCTTAGGGCGCGGCTACGAGCAGTACTTC.

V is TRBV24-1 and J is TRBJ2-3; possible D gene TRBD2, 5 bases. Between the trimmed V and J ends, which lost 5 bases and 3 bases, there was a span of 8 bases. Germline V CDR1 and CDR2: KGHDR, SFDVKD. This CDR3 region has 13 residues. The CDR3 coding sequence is TGTGCCACCAGTGGCCCGGGAACAGATACGCAGTATTTT. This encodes CATSGPGTDTQYF.

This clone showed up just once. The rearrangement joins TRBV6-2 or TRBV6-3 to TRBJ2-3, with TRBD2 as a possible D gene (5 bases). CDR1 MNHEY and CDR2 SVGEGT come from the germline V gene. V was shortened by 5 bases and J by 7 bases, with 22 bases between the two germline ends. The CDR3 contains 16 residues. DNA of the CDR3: TGTGCCAGCAGTGGCCTTCGGAGGACCCGTGGTAATACGCAGTATTTT. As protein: CASSGLRRTRGNTQYF.

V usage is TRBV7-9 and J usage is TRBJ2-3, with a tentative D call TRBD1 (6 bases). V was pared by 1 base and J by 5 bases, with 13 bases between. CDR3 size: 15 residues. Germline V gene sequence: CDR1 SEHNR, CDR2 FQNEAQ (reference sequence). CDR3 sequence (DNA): TGTGCCAGCAGCTTAGTTGGTGGGGGCGAAGATACGCAGTATTTT. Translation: CASSLVGGGEDTQYF.

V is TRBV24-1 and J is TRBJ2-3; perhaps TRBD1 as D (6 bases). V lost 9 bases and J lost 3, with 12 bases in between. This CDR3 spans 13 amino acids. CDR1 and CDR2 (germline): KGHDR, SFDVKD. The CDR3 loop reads CATGDTRTDTQYF. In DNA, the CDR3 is TGTGCCACCGGGGACACTAGGACAGATACGCAGTATTTT.

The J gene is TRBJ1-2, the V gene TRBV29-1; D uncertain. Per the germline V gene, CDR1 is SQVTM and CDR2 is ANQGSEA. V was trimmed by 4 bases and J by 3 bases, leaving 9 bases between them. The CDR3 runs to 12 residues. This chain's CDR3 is CSVVHLDYGYTF. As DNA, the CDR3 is TGCAGCGTTGTCCACCTAGACTATGGCTACACCTTC.

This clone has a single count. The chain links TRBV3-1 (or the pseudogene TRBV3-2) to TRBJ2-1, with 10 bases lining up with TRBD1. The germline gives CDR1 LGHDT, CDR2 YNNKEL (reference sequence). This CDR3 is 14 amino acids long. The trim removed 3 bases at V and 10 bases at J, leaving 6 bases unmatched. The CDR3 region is CASSHSAGQGEQFF. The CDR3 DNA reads TGTGCCAGCAGCCATTCAGCGGGACAGGGGGAGCAGTTCTTC.

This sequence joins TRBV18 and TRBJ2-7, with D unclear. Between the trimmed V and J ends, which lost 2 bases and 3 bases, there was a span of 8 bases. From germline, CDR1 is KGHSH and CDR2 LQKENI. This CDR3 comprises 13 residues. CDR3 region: CASSPGSFYEQYF. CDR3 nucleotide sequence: TGTGCCAGCTCACCAGGCAGTTTCTACGAGCAGTACTTC.

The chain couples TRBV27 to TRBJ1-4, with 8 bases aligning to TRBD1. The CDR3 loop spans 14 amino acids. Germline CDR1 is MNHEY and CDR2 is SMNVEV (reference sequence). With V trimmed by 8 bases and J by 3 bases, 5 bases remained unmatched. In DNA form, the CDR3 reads TGTGCCAGCGGCGCGGGACAGGCTAATGAAAAACTGTTTTTT. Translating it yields CASGAGQANEKLFF.

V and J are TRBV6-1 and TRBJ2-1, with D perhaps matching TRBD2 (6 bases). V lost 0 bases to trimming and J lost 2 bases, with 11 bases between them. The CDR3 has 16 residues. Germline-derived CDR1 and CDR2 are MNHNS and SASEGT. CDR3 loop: CASSEAVGGPYNEQFF. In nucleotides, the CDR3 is TGTGCCAGCAGTGAAGCAGTCGGGGGACCCTACAATGAGCAGTTCTTC.

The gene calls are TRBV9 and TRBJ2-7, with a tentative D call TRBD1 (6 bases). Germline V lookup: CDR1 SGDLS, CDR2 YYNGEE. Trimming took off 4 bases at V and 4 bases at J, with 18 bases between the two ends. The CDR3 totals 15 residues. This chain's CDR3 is CASSPYRVLGYEQYF. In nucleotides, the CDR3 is TGTGCCAGCAGCCCCTACAGGGTCCTGGGGTACGAGCAGTACTTC.

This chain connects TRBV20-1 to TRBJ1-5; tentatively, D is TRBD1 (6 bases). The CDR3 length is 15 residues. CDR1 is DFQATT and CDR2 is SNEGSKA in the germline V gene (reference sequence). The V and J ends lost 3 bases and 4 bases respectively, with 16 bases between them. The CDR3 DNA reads TGCAGTGCTAGTCGGGTTCAGGGGCAAAATCAGCCCCAGCATTTT. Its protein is CSASRVQGQNQPQHF.

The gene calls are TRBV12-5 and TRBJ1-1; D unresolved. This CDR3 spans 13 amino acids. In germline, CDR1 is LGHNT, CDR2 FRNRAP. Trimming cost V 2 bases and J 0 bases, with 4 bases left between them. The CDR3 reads CASGLQMNTEAFF. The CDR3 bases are TGTGCTAGTGGTTTGCAGATGAACACTGAAGCTTTCTTT. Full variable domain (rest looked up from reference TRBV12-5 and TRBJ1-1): DARVTQTPRHKVTEMGQEVTMRCQPILGHNTVFWYRQTMMQGLELLAYFRNRAPLDDSGMPKDRFSAEMPDATLATLKIQPSEPRDSAVYFCASGLQMNTEAFFGQGTRLTVV.

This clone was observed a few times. DNA of the CDR3: TGTGCCAGCAGTGAACAACTAGGTCGGGGAAAATACGAGCAGTACTTC. Its protein product is CASSEQLGRGKYEQYF. The chain is built from TRBV25-1 and TRBJ2-7; D possibly corresponds to TRBD2 (5 bases). Per germline, CDR1 MGHDK and CDR2 SYGVNS. CDR3 length: 16 residues. V dropped 2 bases and J dropped 4 bases, with 18 bases sitting between them.

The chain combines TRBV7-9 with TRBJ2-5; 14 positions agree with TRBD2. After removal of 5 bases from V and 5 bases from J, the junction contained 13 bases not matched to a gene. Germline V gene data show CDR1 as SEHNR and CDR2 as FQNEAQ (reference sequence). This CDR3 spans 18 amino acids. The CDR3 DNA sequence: TGTGCCAGCAGCACGACTAGCGGGAGGGCCAGAGGAGCTGAGACCCAGTACTTC. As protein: CASSTTSGRARGAETQYF.

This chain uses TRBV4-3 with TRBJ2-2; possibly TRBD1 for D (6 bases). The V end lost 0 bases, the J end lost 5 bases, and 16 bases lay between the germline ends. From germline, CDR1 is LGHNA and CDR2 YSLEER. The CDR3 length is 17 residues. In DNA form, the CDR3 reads TGCGCCAGCAGCCAAGATGGGGGCAGGGGTGATACCGGGGAGCTGTTTTTT. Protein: CASSQDGGRGDTGELFF.

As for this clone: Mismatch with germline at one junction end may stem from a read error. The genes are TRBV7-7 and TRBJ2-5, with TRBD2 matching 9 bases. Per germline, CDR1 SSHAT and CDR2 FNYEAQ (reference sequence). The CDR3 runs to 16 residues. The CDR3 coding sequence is TGTGCTAGCAGCTTATTAGCGGGGGTTCCCCAAGAGACCCAGTACTTC. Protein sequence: CASSLLAGVPQETQYF.

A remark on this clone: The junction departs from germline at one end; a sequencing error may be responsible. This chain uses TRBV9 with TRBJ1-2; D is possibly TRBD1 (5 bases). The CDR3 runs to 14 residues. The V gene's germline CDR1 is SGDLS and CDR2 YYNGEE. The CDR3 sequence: CASSSSREFYCYTF. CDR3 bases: TGTGCCAGCAGCTCCTCCAGGGAATTCTATTGCTACACCTTC.